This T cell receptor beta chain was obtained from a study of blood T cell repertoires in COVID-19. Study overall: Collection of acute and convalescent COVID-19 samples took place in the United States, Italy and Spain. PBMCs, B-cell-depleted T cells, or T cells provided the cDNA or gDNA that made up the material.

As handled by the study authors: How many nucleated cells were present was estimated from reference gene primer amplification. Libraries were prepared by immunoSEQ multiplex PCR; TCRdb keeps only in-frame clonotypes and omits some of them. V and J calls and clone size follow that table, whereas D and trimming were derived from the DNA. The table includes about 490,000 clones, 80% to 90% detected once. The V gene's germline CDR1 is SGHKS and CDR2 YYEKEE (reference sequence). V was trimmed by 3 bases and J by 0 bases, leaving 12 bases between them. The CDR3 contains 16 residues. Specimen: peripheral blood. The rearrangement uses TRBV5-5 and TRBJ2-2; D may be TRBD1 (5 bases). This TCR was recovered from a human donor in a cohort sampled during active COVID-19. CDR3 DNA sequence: TGTGCCAGCAGCTCGACAGAGCGAGCGAACACCGGGGAGCTGTTTTTT. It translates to CASSSTERANTGELFF.